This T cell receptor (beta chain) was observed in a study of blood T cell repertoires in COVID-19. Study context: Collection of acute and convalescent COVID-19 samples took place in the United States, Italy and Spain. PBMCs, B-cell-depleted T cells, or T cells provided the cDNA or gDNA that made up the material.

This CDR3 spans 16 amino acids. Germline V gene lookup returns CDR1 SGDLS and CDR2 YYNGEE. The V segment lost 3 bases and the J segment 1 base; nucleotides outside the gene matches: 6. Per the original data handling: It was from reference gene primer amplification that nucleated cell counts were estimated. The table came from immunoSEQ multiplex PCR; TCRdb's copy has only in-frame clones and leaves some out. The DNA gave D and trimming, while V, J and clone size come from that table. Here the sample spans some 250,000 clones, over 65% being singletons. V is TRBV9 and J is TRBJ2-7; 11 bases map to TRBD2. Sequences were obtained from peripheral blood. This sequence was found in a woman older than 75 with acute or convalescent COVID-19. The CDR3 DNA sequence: TGTGCCAGCAGCGCCTCTGGGACTAGCGGTTCCTACGAGCAGTACTTC. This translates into CASSASGTSGSYEQYF.